A single sample is the source of the 7 T cell receptor beta chains below, sequenced in a study of blood T cell repertoires in COVID-19. Sequenced by immunoSEQ multiplex PCR; TCRdb stores in-frame clones only, minus some. This sample has over 95,000 clones, with roughly 82% found just once. What was sequenced was peripheral blood. These receptor sequences come from a woman in her 40s with acute or convalescent COVID-19.

This sequence joins TRBV14 and TRBJ2-3, with TRBD2 matching over 7 bases. CDR3 size: 15 residues. Losses at the gene ends were 4 bases for V and 0 bases for J; bases not matched to a gene: 4. The germline CDR1 and CDR2 sequences are SGHDN and FVKESK. CDR3 in amino acids: CASSPVGGSTDTQYF. The CDR3, as DNA: TGTGCCAGCAGCCCCGTGGGGGGGAGCACAGATACGCAGTATTTT.

The V and J genes are TRBV18 and TRBJ1-6, with TRBD1 matching 8 bases. The J segment lost 9 bases and the V segment lost 6 bases, leaving 10 bases of the junction unmatched. The CDR3 runs to 15 residues. From germline, CDR1 is KGHSH and CDR2 LQKENI. The CDR3 reads CASSHDRGDGSPLHF. The CDR3, as DNA: TGTGCCAGCTCCCACGACAGGGGAGATGGTTCACCCCTCCACTTT.

The chain joins TRBV6-5 to TRBJ1-5; the D is unclear. V was shortened by 0 bases and J by 4 bases, with 4 bases between the two germline ends. This CDR3 is built from 13 residues. The germline CDR1 and CDR2 sequences are MNHEY and SVGAGI. The CDR3 DNA sequence: TGTGCCAGCAGTTACTCCAGAAATCAGCCCCAGCATTTT. Its protein product is CASSYSRNQPQHF.

The genes are TRBV3-1 (or the pseudogene TRBV3-2) and TRBJ1-2; TRBD1 matches at 9 bases. The germline gives CDR1 LGHDT, CDR2 YNNKEL (reference sequence). Trimming cost V 4 bases and J 4 bases; bases outside gene matches: 10. The CDR3 is 16 residues long. The CDR3 here is CASSPGGTGTFYGYTF. CDR3 nucleotides: TGTGCCAGCAGCCCCGGAGGGACAGGGACTTTCTATGGCTACACCTTC.

This chain links TRBV30 with TRBJ1-5; 7 bases agree with TRBD1. The length of the CDR3 is 15 residues. The germline gives CDR1 GTSNPN, CDR2 SVGIG (reference sequence). The V segment lost 4 bases and the J segment 4 bases; nucleotides outside the gene matches: 10. CDR3 region: CAWTTGTVPNQPQHF. CDR3 coding DNA: TGTGCCTGGACAACCGGGACAGTTCCTAATCAGCCCCAGCATTTT.

This clone was counted a single time. V gene TRBV29-1 combines with J gene TRBJ2-3; 13 bases are shared with TRBD2. The CDR3 runs 14 residues. CDR1 and CDR2 (germline): SQVTM, ANQGSEA. J lost 6 bases, V lost 6 bases, and 6 bases had no gene match. CDR3 protein: CSVKPGLAGDTQYF. The CDR3 DNA reads TGCAGCGTCAAACCGGGACTAGCGGGGGATACGCAGTATTTT.

This chain uses TRBV3-1 (or the pseudogene TRBV3-2) with TRBJ1-1, with TRBD1 matching 12 bases. This CDR3 has 17 residues. Germline trimming cut 4 bases from V and 3 bases from J; bases unmatched to any gene: 9. Germline values: CDR1 LGHDT, CDR2 YNNKEL (reference sequence). CDR3 region: CASSRRDRGRGHTEAFF. The CDR3 DNA reads TGTGCCAGCAGCCGCCGGGACAGGGGGCGGGGGCACACTGAAGCTTTCTTT.